These 15 T cell receptor beta chains originate from one sample sequenced in a study of cytomegalovirus exposure and HLA in healthy donors. Vbeta (60) and Jbeta (13) primers were used in the PCR. This table comes from immunoSEQ multiplex PCR, and its TCRdb copy is limited to in-frame clones, with some not included. The table has about 95,000 clones, roughly 79% seen once; the top ten hold under 5.5%. Sample: PBMCs. The receptors derive from a woman in her sixties or seventies in good health and CMV-seropositive.

V usage is TRBV7-2 and J usage is TRBJ2-7; TRBD1 matches at 7 bases. V dropped 6 bases and J dropped 5; count of bases not matched to a gene: 10. The CDR3 covers 14 residues. The germline CDR1 and CDR2 sequences are SGHTA and FQGNSA. CDR3 sequence reads: CASSFRQGPNEQYF. In nucleotides, the CDR3 is TGTGCCAGCAGTTTCAGACAGGGTCCCAACGAGCAGTACTTC.

The chain couples TRBV6-1 to TRBJ1-2; D is uncertain. The CDR3 runs 14 residues. The germline gives CDR1 MNHNS, CDR2 SASEGT. Trimming stripped 7 bases from V and 0 bases from J, with 12 bases between. CDR3 DNA: TGTGCCAGCACTCCAGGCCCCGCTAACTATGGCTACACCTTC. This codes for CASTPGPANYGYTF.

This chain joins TRBV11-2 and TRBJ2-2; a weak D match, TRBD1 (6 bases). This CDR3 contains 16 residues. Germline V CDR1 and CDR2: SGHAT, FQNNGV. The V end was cut by 1 base, the J end by 1 base, with 10 bases between. The CDR3 coding sequence is TGTGCCAGCAGCTTAGCAGGGGTAGGGAACACCGGGGAGCTGTTTTTT. Translated, it gives CASSLAGVGNTGELFF.

This chain connects TRBV15 to TRBJ1-5; no clear D gene. Trimming removed 4 bases from V and 2 bases from J, with 9 bases in between. The germline CDR1 and CDR2 sequences are LNHNV and YYDKDF (reference sequence). CDR3 length equals 14 residues. The CDR3 spells CATSTYGGNQPQHF. CDR3 DNA sequence: TGTGCCACCAGCACCTACGGTGGCAATCAGCCCCAGCATTTT.

The CDR3 DNA sequence: TGTGCCAGCAGTCCTGATGGTAGCGGGAGCCCTTCAGGTTACAATGAGCAGTTCTTC. Its translation: CASSPDGSGSPSGYNEQFF. This chain links TRBV2 with TRBJ2-1, with TRBD2 matching 9 bases. Germline trimming cut 5 bases from V and 4 bases from J; bases unmatched to any gene: 18. Germline CDR1 is SNHLY and CDR2 is FYNNEI. The CDR3 extends over 19 amino acids.

This clone was observed a single time. The V and J genes are TRBV7-2 and TRBJ2-3, with a tentative D call TRBD2 (5 bases). Germline CDR1 and CDR2: SGHTA and FQGNSA. The CDR3 spans 14 residues. V was clipped by 5 bases and J by 6 bases, with 15 bases between them. CDR3 sequence: CASSPSLSGDTQYF. DNA for the CDR3: TGTGCCAGCAGCCCAAGTCTATCGGGGGATACGCAGTATTTT. Complete variable domain (other parts from reference TRBV7-2 and TRBJ2-3): GAGVSQSPSNKVTEKGKDVELRCDPISGHTALYWYRQSLGQGLEFLIYFQGNSAPDKSGLPSDRFSAERTGGSVSTLTIQRTQQEDSAVYLCASSPSLSGDTQYFGPGTRLTVL.

The chain links TRBV7-9 to TRBJ2-5; 13 positions match TRBD2. Trimming removed 5 bases from V and 2 bases from J; junction bases left unmatched: 2. The CDR3 runs 15 residues. The germline V gene has CDR1 SEHNR and CDR2 FQNEAQ (reference sequence). The CDR3 DNA reads TGTGCCAGCAGCGAACTAGCGGGAGGGCAAGAGACCCAGTACTTC. Translating it yields CASSELAGGQETQYF. The full variable domain, with the rest looked up from reference TRBV7-9 and TRBJ2-5, is DTGVSQNPRHKITKRGQNVTFRCDPISEHNRLYWYRQTLGQGPEFLTYFQNEAQLEKSRLLSDRFSAERPKGSFSTLEIQRTEQGDSAMYLCASSELAGGQETQYFGPGTRLLVL.

This clone has just one count. In DNA, the CDR3 is TGTGCCACCAGCAGAGATAACAGGGGGCGCGGAGAGACCCAGTACTTC. Translating gives CATSRDNRGRGETQYF. The chain links TRBV15 to TRBJ2-5; 9 bases align to TRBD1. After removal of 0 bases from V and 4 bases from J, the junction contained 6 bases not matched to a gene. Germline V CDR1 and CDR2: LNHNV, YYDKDF (reference sequence). This CDR3 has 16 amino acids.

This chain uses TRBV4-2 with TRBJ1-4; TRBD1 is a possible D gene (6 bases). The CDR3 runs 18 residues. Germline V lookup: CDR1 LGHNA, CDR2 YNFKEQ. Deletions cut 2 bases from V and 0 bases from J, with 16 bases between. The CDR3 nucleotides read TGTGCCAGCAGCCAAACTACTTATCCAGGGGCAACTAATGAAAAACTGTTTTTT. Protein sequence: CASSQTTYPGATNEKLFF.

The chain has TRBV6-6 and TRBJ1-2; D perhaps matches TRBD1 (6 bases). Deletions cut 7 bases from V and 4 bases from J, with 13 bases between. The CDR3 runs to 13 residues. Germline V CDR1 and CDR2: MNHNY, SVGAGI (reference sequence). In DNA form, the CDR3 reads TGTGCCAGCAAACTGGGGGCAGGCTATGGCTACACCTTC. This encodes CASKLGAGYGYTF.

This chain connects TRBV7-6 to TRBJ2-2, with 10 positions matching TRBD2. After removal of 6 bases from V and 5 bases from J, the junction contained 9 bases not matched to a gene. Germline CDR1 SGHVS, CDR2 FNYEAQ. The CDR3 runs 16 residues. The DNA of the CDR3 is TGTGCCAGCAGAACCCAGCGGGAGGGCCGGACCGGGGAGCTGTTTTTT. It specifies CASRTQREGRTGELFF.

This chain connects TRBV18 to TRBJ2-5; TRBD1 is a possible D gene (5 bases). The CDR3 runs 14 residues. V lost 2 bases, J lost 1 base, and 8 bases lay in between. The V gene's germline CDR1 is KGHSH and CDR2 LQKENI. The CDR3: CASSPWQGQETQYF. For the CDR3, the DNA is TGTGCCAGCTCACCATGGCAGGGCCAAGAGACCCAGTACTTC.

Note on this clone: At one of its ends the junction is not consistent with the germline gene, which may arise from a read error. This rearrangement joins TRBV19 to TRBJ2-7, with a possible D match to TRBD2 (6 bases). The CDR3 covers 15 residues. Looked up from germline, CDR1 is LNHDA and CDR2 is SQIVND (reference sequence). CDR3 nucleotides: TGTGCCAGTAGTCCCCTCGGGGGAGTTTCCTCCGAGCAGTACTTC. The encoded protein is CASSPLGGVSSEQYF.

The gene calls are TRBV25-1 and TRBJ2-7; possible D gene TRBD2, 6 bases. The V end lost 1 base, the J end lost 0 bases, and 13 bases lay between the germline ends. The CDR3 is 16 amino acids. Germline lookup yields CDR1 MGHDK and CDR2 SYGVNS. In DNA form, the CDR3 reads TGTGCCAGCAGTGAATCAGGAGGGTCGAGCTCCTACGAGCAGTACTTC. Translation: CASSESGGSSSYEQYF.

The chain carries TRBV20-1 and TRBJ2-1; a possible D gene is TRBD2 (6 bases). The germline CDR1 and CDR2 sequences are DFQATT and SNEGSKA (reference sequence). Trimming took 6 bases from V and 9 from J, leaving 12 bases between them. The CDR3 has 11 amino acids. The CDR3 DNA follows: TGCAGTGCGCCACTAGCTGTTGAGCAGTTCTTC. Translation gives CSAPLAVEQFF.